These 27 T cell receptor beta chains came from one sample sequenced in a study of blood T cell repertoires in COVID-19. The protocol was immunoSEQ multiplex PCR, while the TCRdb copy is restricted to in-frame clones and leaves out a portion. The sample includes fewer than 350,000 clones, roughly 90% seen only once; the top ten take about 9.8%. Sequencing was performed on peripheral blood. The receptor set was obtained from a young man with active or convalescent COVID-19.

CDR3: CASSLGGTGNTIYF. In DNA form, the CDR3 reads TGCGCCAGCAGCTTGGGAGGGACTGGAAACACCATATATTTT. The chain links TRBV5-1 to TRBJ1-3; D unresolved. The CDR3 runs to 14 residues. Trimming removed 0 bases from V and 2 bases from J, with 6 bases in between. Germline CDR1 and CDR2: SGHRS and YFSETQ.

The chain couples TRBV20-1 to TRBJ2-3, with a weak D call TRBD1 (6 bases). With 1 base removed from V and 10 bases from J, the gap between germline ends came to 9 bases. Germline V gene lookup returns CDR1 DFQATT and CDR2 SNEGSKA (reference sequence). The CDR3 spans 11 residues. In nucleotides, the CDR3 is TGCAGTGCTAGAGTGGGGGCGGCGCAGTATTTT. Its protein product is CSARVGAAQYF.

The sample holds one count of this clone. The chain recombines TRBV6-1 with TRBJ2-5, with D tentatively TRBD2 (5 bases). The V and J ends lost 1 base and 7 bases respectively, with 19 bases between them. This CDR3 spans 16 amino acids. Germline-derived CDR1 and CDR2 are MNHNS and SASEGT. CDR3 DNA sequence: TGTGCCAGCAGTGAAGTGGAGGCAGGAACCGCAGCGACCCAGTACTTC. Translated: CASSEVEAGTAATQYF.

The chain recombines TRBV5-4 with TRBJ2-2, with 9 bases aligning to TRBD1. This CDR3 has 15 amino acids. Germline V gene data show CDR1 as SGHNT and CDR2 as YYREEE (reference sequence). Trimming took 4 bases from V and 5 from J; bases not matched to a gene: 6. The CDR3 nucleotides are TGTGCCAGCAGCCGCCTCGGACAGGGGACCGGGGAGCTGTTTTTT. Translation: CASSRLGQGTGELFF.

This chain links TRBV2 with TRBJ2-5; TRBD2 is a possible D gene (6 bases). This CDR3 is 21 amino acids long. The V end was cut by 3 bases, the J end by 5 bases, with 34 bases between. Germline V gene lookup returns CDR1 SNHLY and CDR2 FYNNEI. CDR3 in amino acids: CASSDPPQGEHGGAPRETQYF. CDR3 nucleotides: TGTGCCAGCAGTGACCCGCCGCAGGGTGAACATGGCGGGGCCCCACGGGAGACCCAGTACTTC.

This chain uses TRBV29-1 with TRBJ1-4; 10 nucleotides line up with TRBD1. Per germline, CDR1 SQVTM and CDR2 ANQGSEA. The CDR3 contains 13 residues. Unmatched junction bases numbered 7, after V lost 7 bases and J lost 8 bases. The CDR3 sequence: CSAGGQGGEKLFF. In nucleotides, the CDR3 is TGCAGCGCCGGCGGACAGGGGGGAGAAAAACTGTTTTTT. Using reference TRBV29-1 and TRBJ1-4 for the parts outside the CDR3, the full variable domain is SAVISQKPSRDICQRGTSLTIQCQVDSQVTMMFWYRQQPGQSLTLIATANQGSEATYESGFVIDKFPISRPNLTFSTLTVSNMSPEDSSIYLCSAGGQGGEKLFFGSGTQLSVL.

The gene calls are TRBV2 and TRBJ2-2; 9 nucleotides match TRBD1. The CDR3 is 15 amino acids. The junction had 2 bases not matched to a gene; V was cut back by 1 base and J by 5 bases. The germline V gene has CDR1 SNHLY and CDR2 FYNNEI. Here the CDR3 reads CASSEDRGRTGELFF. The CDR3 DNA sequence: TGTGCCAGCAGTGAAGACAGGGGGCGGACCGGGGAGCTGTTTTTT. Full variable domain (missing parts from reference TRBV2 and TRBJ2-2): EPEVTQTPSHQVTQMGQEVILRCVPISNHLYFYWYRQILGQKVEFLVSFYNNEISEKSEIFDDQFSVERPDGSNFTLKIRSTKLEDSAMYFCASSEDRGRTGELFFGEGSRLTVL.

The J gene is TRBJ1-2, the V gene TRBV12-3 or TRBV12-4; D is undetermined. This CDR3 comprises 13 residues. With 3 bases removed from V and 2 bases from J, the gap between germline ends came to 7 bases. The CDR3 DNA follows: TGTGCCAGCAGTTTTCAAGCGAACTATGGCTACACCTTC. It yields the protein CASSFQANYGYTF.

Only one count was recorded for this clone. V usage is TRBV13 and J usage is TRBJ2-1, with TRBD2 identical over 10 bases. The length of the CDR3 is 14 residues. Trimming removed 0 bases from V and 12 bases from J; junction bases left unmatched: 5. The germline gives CDR1 PRHDT, CDR2 FYEKMQ (reference sequence). The CDR3, as DNA: TGTGCCAGCAGCTTAGGACGTAGCGGGGGGAGGCAGTTCTTC. Amino acid sequence: CASSLGRSGGRQFF.

The chain joins TRBV6-1 to TRBJ1-2, with a tentative D call TRBD1 (5 bases). The length of the CDR3 is 13 residues. The ends were cut back, 2 bases at V and 4 bases at J, with 8 bases in the middle. Germline V gene sequence: CDR1 MNHNS, CDR2 SASEGT. Here the CDR3 reads CASSESGVYGYTF. CDR3 bases: TGTGCCAGCAGTGAATCGGGGGTCTATGGCTACACCTTC.

The chain couples TRBV5-6 to TRBJ2-7; 7 bases match TRBD2. The CDR3 runs 16 residues. CDR1 is SGHDT, CDR2 YYEEEE, per germline. Trimming took 0 bases from V and 3 from J; bases not matched to a gene: 9. CDR3 coding DNA: TGTGCCAGCAGCTTGGGATGGCTAGCGGAAAACTACGAGCAGTACTTC. This codes for CASSLGWLAENYEQYF. The variable domain in full, with the rest retrieved from reference TRBV5-6 and TRBJ2-7, is DAGVTQSPTHLIKTRGQQVTLRCSPKSGHDTVSWYQQALGQGPQFIFQYYEEEERQRGNFPDRFSGHQFPNYSSELNVNALLLGDSALYLCASSLGWLAENYEQYFGPGTRLTVT.

The rearrangement joins TRBV7-3 to TRBJ2-7; 7 bases align to TRBD1. CDR1 and CDR2 from the germline V gene are SGHTA and FQGTGA. This CDR3 region has 14 residues. Losses at the gene ends were 4 bases for V and 3 bases for J; bases not matched to a gene: 6. Here the CDR3 reads CASSYPGQIYEQYF. The CDR3 coding sequence is TGTGCCAGCAGCTATCCGGGACAGATCTACGAGCAGTACTTC.

V is TRBV5-4 and J is TRBJ2-3; 11 bases align to TRBD2. In germline, CDR1 is SGHNT, CDR2 YYREEE (reference sequence). This CDR3 contains 17 residues. V shed 0 bases and J 3 bases; nucleotides not matched to a gene: 6. The DNA for the CDR3 is TGTGCCAGCAGCTTGGTAGCGGGGGGGCCTGTAACAGATACGCAGTATTTT. Residues: CASSLVAGGPVTDTQYF. The variable domain in full, with the rest retrieved from reference TRBV5-4 and TRBJ2-3, is ETGVTQSPTHLIKTRGQQVTLRCSSQSGHNTVSWYQQALGQGPQFIFQYYREEENGRGNFPPRFSGLQFPNYSSELNVNALELDDSALYLCASSLVAGGPVTDTQYFGPGTRLTVL.

The chain has TRBV6-5 and TRBJ2-7; 7 bases map to TRBD2. The J segment lost 2 bases and the V segment lost 4 bases, leaving 2 bases of the junction unmatched. Germline CDR1 reads MNHEY; CDR2 reads SVGAGI. CDR3 length: 13 residues. This CDR3 is CASSSRGAYEQYF. CDR3 bases: TGTGCCAGCAGTTCCCGGGGGGCCTACGAGCAGTACTTC.

The rearrangement uses TRBV27 and TRBJ1-2; D ambiguous. The CDR3 consists of 13 residues. CDR1 and CDR2 (germline): MNHEY, SMNVEV (reference sequence). V was clipped by 5 bases and J by 6 bases, with 13 bases between them. CDR3 amino acids: CASSPPGYHGYTF. The CDR3 region has the DNA TGTGCCAGCAGTCCCCCGGGATATCATGGCTACACCTTC.

Concerning this clone itself: The same CDR3 can be traced to other DNA sequences in this sample. This chain uses TRBV12-3 or TRBV12-4 with TRBJ1-2, with D tentatively TRBD1 (5 bases). V shed 6 bases and J shed 1 base, with 9 bases lying between them. The CDR3 extends over 13 amino acids. The DNA of the CDR3 is TGTGCCAGCAGCCCGGGGGTTAACTATGGCTACACCTTC. It translates to CASSPGVNYGYTF.

The chain carries TRBV4-1 and TRBJ1-2; 12 bases line up with TRBD1. This CDR3 is 17 amino acids long. The trim removed 2 bases at V and 3 bases at J, leaving 7 bases unmatched. Looked up from germline, CDR1 is MGHRA and CDR2 is YSYEKL. CDR3 sequence (DNA): TGCGCCAGCAGCCAAACCGGGACAGGGGGCCCGGACTATGGCTACACCTTC. Translated: CASSQTGTGGPDYGYTF.

The chain combines TRBV5-1 with TRBJ1-3; the D gene is possibly TRBD1 (6 bases). Germline V gene data show CDR1 as SGHRS and CDR2 as YFSETQ. CDR3 size: 16 residues. V was clipped by 2 bases and J by 0 bases, with 12 bases between them. The CDR3 loop is CASSFMDSSSGNTIYF. CDR3 nucleotides: TGCGCCAGCAGCTTTATGGACAGCAGCTCTGGAAACACCATATATTTT.

The chain carries TRBV10-2 and TRBJ1-6; the D gene is possibly TRBD1 (5 bases). The CDR3 is made up of 14 amino acids. The V gene's germline CDR1 is WSHSY and CDR2 SAAADI. Trimming took off 7 bases at V and 9 bases at J, with 16 bases between the two ends. The CDR3 spells CASTHRGGSSPLHF. The CDR3 DNA sequence: TGCGCCAGCACCCACCGGGGGGGAAGTTCACCCCTCCACTTT.

This clone was detected a few times. The same CDR3 also results from other DNA sequences found in this sample. The J gene is TRBJ1-2, the V gene TRBV18; D gene uncertain. This CDR3 has 13 residues. Germline V CDR1 and CDR2: KGHSH, LQKENI. Trimming left V 3 bases short and J 7 bases short, with 12 bases between. CDR3 residues: CASSPSDSRGYTF. The CDR3, as DNA: TGTGCCAGCTCACCGAGCGATTCACGTGGCTACACCTTC.

The chain has TRBV12-3 or TRBV12-4 and TRBJ2-7, with 8 positions matching TRBD2. CDR3 length equals 13 residues. Trimming at V came to 5 bases and at J to 5 bases, leaving 5 bases not matched to a gene. The CDR3: CASSPGRVHEQYF. The CDR3, as DNA: TGTGCCAGCAGTCCCGGGAGGGTTCACGAGCAGTACTTC.

This chain links TRBV13 with TRBJ2-3, with D possibly matching TRBD2 (6 bases). This CDR3 has 12 amino acids. V was trimmed by 6 bases and J by 4 bases, leaving 8 bases between them. In germline, CDR1 is PRHDT, CDR2 FYEKMQ (reference sequence). The CDR3 reads CASSSGPDTQYF. CDR3 coding DNA: TGTGCCAGCAGTAGCGGCCCAGATACGCAGTATTTT.

This clone came up once. V is TRBV9 and J is TRBJ2-1, with 8 bases lining up with TRBD2. The germline V gene has CDR1 SGDLS and CDR2 YYNGEE. Losses at the gene ends were 3 bases for V and 9 bases for J; bases not matched to a gene: 11. The CDR3 is 15 residues long. Here the CDR3 reads CASSAGGGGLGEQFF. The CDR3 nucleotides read TGTGCCAGCAGCGCGGGCGGCGGGGGGCTGGGTGAGCAGTTCTTC.

The V call is TRBV3-1 (or the pseudogene TRBV3-2), the J call TRBJ1-2; D might be TRBD1 (6 bases). Per the germline V gene, CDR1 is LGHDT and CDR2 is YNNKEL (reference sequence). The CDR3 runs to 14 residues. With 0 bases removed from V and 4 bases from J, the gap between germline ends came to 9 bases. CDR3: CASSQDAGAYGYTF. CDR3 sequence (DNA): TGTGCCAGCAGCCAAGATGCGGGGGCCTATGGCTACACCTTC.

The chain employs TRBV6-5 and TRBJ2-7; 8 bases map to TRBD1. There are 14 residues in the CDR3. The trim removed 2 bases at V and 5 bases at J, leaving 5 bases unmatched. The germline V gene encodes CDR1 MNHEY and CDR2 SVGAGI. The CDR3 DNA follows: TGTGCCAGCAGTTACAGGCAGGGGGCGGACGAGCAGTACTTC. This translates into CASSYRQGADEQYF.

This clone was picked up one time. The chain has TRBV3-1 (or the pseudogene TRBV3-2) and TRBJ1-1; D is unresolved. The germline V gene has CDR1 LGHDT and CDR2 YNNKEL (reference sequence). The CDR3 is 15 residues long. The V end was cut by 1 base, the J end by 1 base, with 10 bases between. In nucleotides, the CDR3 is TGTGCCAGCAGCCAAGGCCCCGGTTGGAACACTGAAGCTTTCTTT. Translating gives CASSQGPGWNTEAFF.

Worth noting for this clone: Other DNA sequences in this specimen translate into the identical CDR3. The chain has TRBV5-6 and TRBJ2-2; D gene uncertain. Deletions cut 0 bases from V and 4 bases from J, with 4 bases between. The CDR3 consists of 13 residues. Germline V lookup: CDR1 SGHDT, CDR2 YYEEEE. The CDR3 is CASSLGSTGELFF. In DNA, the CDR3 is TGTGCCAGCAGCTTGGGGAGCACCGGGGAGCTGTTTTTT.